The next 26 T cell receptor beta chains were all read from a single sample in a study of blood T cell repertoires in COVID-19. Profiling relied on immunoSEQ multiplex PCR, and the TCRdb table lists in-frame clones only, not all of them. In the table there are 100,000 to 150,000 clones, around 81% of which are singletons. The sequencing input was peripheral blood. The receptors were sampled from a middle-aged man with active or convalescent COVID-19.

In this sample, this clone turned up once. This chain joins TRBV4-2 and TRBJ1-6; no clear D. CDR1 and CDR2 (germline): LGHNA, YNFKEQ. CDR3 length: 16 amino acids. V lost 0 bases and J 0 bases, leaving 6 bases between the germline ends. Written as DNA, the CDR3 is TGTGCCAGCAGCCAAGAAGGGAGCTCCTATAATTCACCCCTCCACTTT. This gives the protein CASSQEGSSYNSPLHF.

The chain recombines TRBV25-1 with TRBJ1-1; 7 bases map to TRBD1. The germline gives CDR1 MGHDK, CDR2 SYGVNS. V was clipped by 0 bases and J by 6 bases; unmatched bases: 10. The CDR3 has 16 amino acids. The CDR3 loop is CASSEYPQVQGAEAFF. Here the CDR3 DNA reads TGTGCCAGCAGTGAATACCCGCAGGTCCAGGGGGCTGAAGCTTTCTTT.

The chain employs TRBV6-1 and TRBJ2-5; TRBD2 matches 9 bases. This CDR3 has 15 residues. Germline values: CDR1 MNHNS, CDR2 SASEGT. The trim removed 2 bases at V and 4 bases at J, leaving 5 bases unmatched. CDR3 protein: CASSEISGGRETQYF. Here the CDR3 DNA reads TGTGCCAGCAGTGAAATAAGCGGGGGGCGAGAGACCCAGTACTTC.

The chain employs TRBV6-5 and TRBJ2-7; 9 bases line up with TRBD1. CDR1 is MNHEY and CDR2 is SVGAGI in the germline V gene. J was trimmed by 5 bases and V by 3 bases; bases with no gene match: 2. CDR3 size: 13 residues. CDR3 loop: CASSYTGGNEQYF. The CDR3 nucleotides are TGTGCCAGCAGTTATACAGGGGGCAACGAGCAGTACTTC.

The chain employs TRBV7-9 and TRBJ2-7, with 9 bases lining up with TRBD1. In germline, CDR1 is SEHNR, CDR2 FQNEAQ (reference sequence). V shed 5 bases, J shed 5 bases, and the junction held 7 bases outside the gene matches. This CDR3 has 14 residues. This chain's CDR3 is CASSDPTGGNEQYF. The CDR3 DNA follows: TGTGCCAGCAGCGACCCGACAGGGGGAAACGAGCAGTACTTC. The whole variable domain, filled in from reference TRBV7-9 and TRBJ2-7, reads DTGVSQNPRHKITKRGQNVTFRCDPISEHNRLYWYRQTLGQGPEFLTYFQNEAQLEKSRLLSDRFSAERPKGSFSTLEIQRTEQGDSAMYLCASSDPTGGNEQYFGPGTRLTVT.

This clone was recorded a few times. The CDR3 DNA sequence: TGTGCCAGCAGCTTATCCTCCGCTAGCCCCTCCTACGAGCAGTACTTC. Translating gives CASSLSSASPSYEQYF. The rearrangement uses TRBV7-3 and TRBJ2-7; tentatively, D is TRBD2 (5 bases). The CDR3 consists of 16 residues. Germline CDR1 is SGHTA and CDR2 is FQGTGA. The V end lost 2 bases, the J end lost 0 bases, and 14 bases lay between the germline ends.

There are a few counts of this clone. The J gene is TRBJ2-1, the V gene TRBV5-4, with TRBD2 identical over 16 bases. The V gene's germline CDR1 is SGHNT and CDR2 YYREEE (reference sequence). This CDR3 has 17 residues. V lost 5 bases, J lost 7 bases, and 9 bases stayed unmatched. The CDR3 DNA sequence: TGTGCCAGCAGTCTGGGACTAGCGGGGGGGCTTAGGAATGAGCAGTTCTTC. Residues: CASSLGLAGGLRNEQFF.

V usage is TRBV19 and J usage is TRBJ1-1; 8 nucleotides agree with TRBD1. Trimming cost V 6 bases and J 5 bases; bases outside gene matches: 5. CDR1 is LNHDA and CDR2 is SQIVND in the germline V gene (reference sequence). CDR3 length: 13 amino acids. The CDR3 nucleotides are TGTGCCAGTAGCTCAACAGGGGGAACTGAAGCTTTCTTT. This codes for CASSSTGGTEAFF. Full variable domain (outside the CDR3, taken from reference TRBV19 and TRBJ1-1): DGGITQSPKYLFRKEGQNVTLSCEQNLNHDAMYWYRQDPGQGLRLIYYSQIVNDFQKGDIAEGYSVSREKKESFPLTVTSAQKNPTAFYLCASSSTGGTEAFFGQGTRLTVV.

The chain recombines TRBV10-3 with TRBJ1-5, with TRBD1 matching over 7 bases. Germline CDR1 reads ENHRY; CDR2 reads SYGVKD. V dropped 4 bases and J dropped 1; count of bases not matched to a gene: 4. The CDR3 covers 15 residues. The CDR3 spells CAISVGTESNQPQHF. DNA for the CDR3: TGTGCCATCAGTGTGGGGACAGAAAGCAATCAGCCCCAGCATTTT.

V and J are TRBV9 and TRBJ1-6; 9 positions match TRBD1. The J segment lost 10 bases and the V segment lost 0 bases, leaving 2 bases of the junction unmatched. The CDR3 has 14 residues. From germline, CDR1 is SGDLS and CDR2 YYNGEE. The CDR3 spells CASSVGQGDSPLHF. CDR3 bases: TGTGCCAGCAGCGTAGGACAGGGGGACTCACCCCTCCACTTT.

This chain connects TRBV30 to TRBJ1-2; perhaps TRBD1 as D (5 bases). Trimming shortened V by 3 bases and J by 4 bases, and 12 bases separated the two germline ends. This CDR3 is 13 amino acids long. Per germline, CDR1 GTSNPN and CDR2 SVGIG (reference sequence). CDR3 coding DNA: TGTGCCTGGAGCCCCAGGGCAATCTATGGCTACACCTTC. Its protein product is CAWSPRAIYGYTF.

The chain combines TRBV18 with TRBJ2-5; D gene ambiguous. Germline CDR1 reads KGHSH; CDR2 reads LQKENI. V dropped 2 bases and J dropped 0 bases, with 4 bases sitting between them. The CDR3 sequence is 13 residues long. The CDR3 DNA reads TGTGCCAGCTCACCATCGTACCAAGAGACCCAGTACTTC. This gives the protein CASSPSYQETQYF.

The chain links TRBV4-3 to TRBJ2-3, with TRBD2 as a possible D gene (6 bases). Between the trimmed V and J ends, which lost 0 bases and 2 bases, there was a span of 12 bases. Germline lookup yields CDR1 LGHNA and CDR2 YSLEER. This CDR3 has 16 amino acids. CDR3 DNA sequence: TGCGCCAGCAGCCAAGACGTAAGCGGGTTCACAGATACGCAGTATTTT. Translation gives CASSQDVSGFTDTQYF.

The chain couples TRBV6-5 to TRBJ1-1; 7 bases match TRBD1. This CDR3 region has 13 residues. Germline V gives CDR1 MNHEY, CDR2 SVGAGI. The V and J ends lost 9 bases and 4 bases, in that order; junction bases with no gene match: 8. Here the CDR3 DNA reads TGTGCCAGTTACCTAAGGACAGGCACTGAAGCTTTCTTT. Its protein is CASYLRTGTEAFF.

The gene calls are TRBV19 and TRBJ1-4, with D unclear. The V and J ends lost 7 bases and 4 bases respectively, with 19 bases between them. CDR3 length: 16 residues. Germline V lookup: CDR1 LNHDA, CDR2 SQIVND (reference sequence). The CDR3 DNA sequence: TGTGCCAGTACCGCTCGTTGGTTGGCAGTTAATGAAAAACTGTTTTTT. Residues: CASTARWLAVNEKLFF.

The V gene is TRBV7-9, the J gene TRBJ2-6; D gene uncertain. There are 18 residues in the CDR3. The germline V and J ends were trimmed by 5 bases and 2 bases, with 19 bases remaining between them. Germline lookup yields CDR1 SEHNR and CDR2 FQNEAQ (reference sequence). The CDR3 loop reads CASSINRESRAGANVLTF. In DNA form, the CDR3 reads TGTGCCAGCAGCATAAATAGAGAGAGTCGGGCTGGGGCCAACGTCCTGACTTTC. The full variable domain, in which reference TRBV7-9 and TRBJ2-6 provide the parts outside the CDR3, is DTGVSQNPRHKITKRGQNVTFRCDPISEHNRLYWYRQTLGQGPEFLTYFQNEAQLEKSRLLSDRFSAERPKGSFSTLEIQRTEQGDSAMYLCASSINRESRAGANVLTFGAGSRLTVL.

The chain combines TRBV19 with TRBJ1-5; 10 nucleotides line up with TRBD1. Trimming took 6 bases from V and 2 from J; bases not matched to a gene: 4. CDR3 length equals 15 residues. Germline loops: CDR1 LNHDA, CDR2 SQIVND (reference sequence). The CDR3 DNA sequence: TGTGCCAGTAGGACAGGGGGCGCGGGCAATCAGCCCCAGCATTTT. Protein sequence: CASRTGGAGNQPQHF.

V is TRBV25-1 and J is TRBJ2-7; TRBD1 matches 12 bases. This CDR3 has 13 amino acids. V dropped 8 bases and J dropped 7; count of bases not matched to a gene: 6. Germline CDR1 is MGHDK and CDR2 is SYGVNS. The CDR3 DNA reads TGTGCCAGCCAGGGACAGGGGGCAGGGGAGCAGTACTTC. Amino acid sequence: CASQGQGAGEQYF.

CDR3 in DNA: TGTGCCAGCAGCCCGGGACAGGGAATCCCACATGAGCAGTTCTTC. Translated, it gives CASSPGQGIPHEQFF. The V and J genes are TRBV7-2 and TRBJ2-1, with 9 bases aligning to TRBD1. With V trimmed by 5 bases and J by 8 bases, 10 bases remained unmatched. Germline V CDR1 and CDR2: SGHTA, FQGNSA. The CDR3 runs to 15 residues.

The chain carries TRBV6-5 and TRBJ2-3; 8 positions match TRBD1. The CDR3 length is 15 residues. The V gene's germline CDR1 is MNHEY and CDR2 SVGAGI. The junction had 8 bases not matched to a gene; V was cut back by 6 bases and J by 3 bases. CDR3 in DNA: TGTGCCAGCAGAGCACAGGACAGGGAGACAGATACGCAGTATTTT. It yields the protein CASRAQDRETDTQYF.

The chain links TRBV19 to TRBJ1-6, with unresolved D. CDR1 LNHDA and CDR2 SQIVND come from the germline V gene (reference sequence). Trimming shortened V by 4 bases and J by 3 bases, and 13 bases separated the two germline ends. CDR3 length: 16 residues. The CDR3 nucleotides are TGTGCCAGTAGTAAACCCCGCGAGGTCTATAATTCACCCCTCCACTTT. This gives the protein CASSKPREVYNSPLHF. Full variable domain (outside the CDR3, taken from reference TRBV19 and TRBJ1-6): DGGITQSPKYLFRKEGQNVTLSCEQNLNHDAMYWYRQDPGQGLRLIYYSQIVNDFQKGDIAEGYSVSREKKESFPLTVTSAQKNPTAFYLCASSKPREVYNSPLHFGNGTRLTVT.

The chain recombines TRBV6-5 with TRBJ1-5; possible D gene TRBD1, 5 bases. Deletions cut 2 bases from V and 0 bases from J, with 8 bases between. CDR3 length: 15 amino acids. Germline V gene sequence: CDR1 MNHEY, CDR2 SVGAGI. The CDR3, as DNA: TGTGCCAGCAGTTACGGCAGGGATAGCAATCAGCCCCAGCATTTT. Residues: CASSYGRDSNQPQHF.

This clone was seen a few times. CDR3 sequence reads: CASTTGQPNEKLFF. CDR3 DNA sequence: TGTGCCAGCACCACCGGACAGCCTAATGAAAAACTGTTTTTT. V and J are TRBV7-9 and TRBJ1-4; D is perhaps TRBD1 (6 bases). The CDR3 sequence is 14 residues long. Germline V gives CDR1 SEHNR, CDR2 FQNEAQ (reference sequence). Between the trimmed V and J ends, which lost 7 bases and 3 bases, there was a span of 12 bases. Looking up the rest from reference TRBV7-9 and TRBJ1-4 gives the full variable domain: DTGVSQNPRHKITKRGQNVTFRCDPISEHNRLYWYRQTLGQGPEFLTYFQNEAQLEKSRLLSDRFSAERPKGSFSTLEIQRTEQGDSAMYLCASTTGQPNEKLFFGSGTQLSVL.

This clone occurred many times. The gene calls are TRBV5-4 and TRBJ2-1; unclear D gene. This CDR3 has 13 amino acids. Germline assignment: CDR1 SGHNT and CDR2 YYREEE (reference sequence). V was clipped by 2 bases and J by 4 bases, with 7 bases between them. The CDR3 reads CASSFDTYNEQFF. CDR3 sequence (DNA): TGTGCCAGCAGCTTTGACACGTACAATGAGCAGTTCTTC.

The V call is TRBV6-5, the J call TRBJ2-7, with TRBD2 matching over 11 bases. V shed 8 bases and J 0 bases; nucleotides not matched to a gene: 6. Germline assignment: CDR1 MNHEY and CDR2 SVGAGI. This CDR3 region has 15 residues. The CDR3 protein is CASVGLAASSYEQYF. The CDR3, as DNA: TGTGCCAGCGTGGGACTAGCGGCTTCCTCCTACGAGCAGTACTTC.

The gene calls are TRBV3-1 (or the pseudogene TRBV3-2) and TRBJ1-4; D remains unclear. The V gene lost 2 bases and the J gene lost 1 base, with 8 bases spanning the gap. This CDR3 comprises 15 residues. Per germline, CDR1 LGHDT and CDR2 YNNKEL (reference sequence). CDR3 sequence: CASSQRGGTNEKLFF. DNA of the CDR3: TGTGCCAGCAGCCAACGGGGAGGAACTAATGAAAAACTGTTTTTT.